This T cell receptor beta chain was sequenced during a study of T-cell memory formation after mild COVID-19. CDR3 size: 15 residues. The germline V gene has CDR1 KGHDR and CDR2 SFDVKD. Trimming removed 12 bases at V and 1 base at J, with 17 bases between. The sample holds a few counts of this clonotype. One entry per CDR3 protein results from TCRdb running MiXCR on the 5' RACE reads. In the table there are hundreds of thousands of distinct CDR3 sequences, 15% of which are singletons. The receptor's source is an adult woman who had mild COVID-19 (a few samples of this study predate the infection). Cell type and time point are not known. The sequencing sample was made of PBMCs or a T cell subset sorted from them (not recorded which). The chain uses TRBV24-1 and TRBJ2-2; possible D gene TRBD2, 6 bases. The CDR3 sequence is CASRDGGGNTGELFF. The CDR3 DNA is TGTGCCTCTAGGGACGGGGGAGGGAACACCGGGGAGCTGTTTTTT.